The 11 T cell receptor beta chains reported below all come from one sample, sequenced in a study of control samples from healthy donors and cancer patients. The method was immunoSEQ multiplex PCR; TCRdb's version includes in-frame clones alone and lacks a portion of them. The table records tens of thousands of clones, 75% to 90% of them present only once. The specimen was blood. The source of these receptors is a man aged 50 to 59 in good health.

Of note for this clone: At one end, the junction sequence differs from germline, possibly due to a read error. This chain uses TRBV18 with TRBJ1-2, with 7 bases matching TRBD1. CDR1 KGHSH and CDR2 LQKENI come from the germline V gene. The CDR3 extends over 12 amino acids. The CDR3 region has the DNA TGTGCCAGCTCAACAGGGGACTACGGCTACACCTTC. Its translation is CASSTGDYGYTF.

The V and J genes are TRBV5-1 and TRBJ2-5; 9 bases align to TRBD1. Germline assignment: CDR1 SGHRS and CDR2 YFSETQ. The CDR3 contains 18 residues. V lost 0 bases, J lost 4 bases, and 13 bases stayed unmatched. The CDR3 sequence: CASSLAHPGTGWIETQYF. The DNA of the CDR3 is TGCGCCAGCAGCTTGGCCCACCCCGGGACAGGGTGGATAGAGACCCAGTACTTC.

The CDR3 bases are TGTGCCAGCTCACCTATGGATCGGGATTCACCCCTCCACTTT. It specifies CASSPMDRDSPLHF. The J gene is TRBJ1-6, the V gene TRBV18; no firm D call. Trimming cost V 3 bases and J 8 bases, with 11 bases left between them. This CDR3 has 14 residues. Germline values: CDR1 KGHSH, CDR2 LQKENI.

This chain uses TRBV10-2 with TRBJ2-7; 7 nucleotides align to TRBD1. CDR1 is WSHSY, CDR2 SAAADI, per germline. CDR3 length equals 17 residues. V shed 3 bases, J shed 6 bases, and the junction held 17 bases outside the gene matches. This chain's CDR3 is CASSDPFGTGVDSEQYF. The CDR3 nucleotides are TGCGCCAGCAGTGACCCCTTTGGTACAGGGGTAGACTCCGAGCAGTACTTC.

This chain uses TRBV27 with TRBJ1-1; 12 bases fit TRBD1. Trimming took 8 bases from V and 4 from J; bases not matched to a gene: 14. Per germline, CDR1 MNHEY and CDR2 SMNVEV (reference sequence). The CDR3 length is 17 residues. CDR3: CASPTGTGGLSSTEAFF. CDR3 sequence (DNA): TGTGCCAGCCCCACCGGGACAGGGGGCCTTTCGAGCACTGAAGCTTTCTTT.

The chain has TRBV30 and TRBJ1-1; D remains unclear. The V end lost 0 bases, the J end lost 4 bases, and 9 bases lay between the germline ends. The CDR3 consists of 13 residues. The germline V gene encodes CDR1 GTSNPN and CDR2 SVGIG (reference sequence). The CDR3 coding sequence is TGTGCCTGGAGTGTAGGCACGGTCACTGAAGCTTTCTTT. This codes for CAWSVGTVTEAFF. Based on the CDR3 plus reference TRBV30 and TRBJ1-1, the full variable domain is SQTIHQWPATLVQPVGSPLSLECTVEGTSNPNLYWYRQAAGRGLQLLFYSVGIGQISSEVPQNLSASRPQDRQFILSSKKLLLSDSGFYLCAWSVGTVTEAFFGQGTRLTVV.

The gene calls are TRBV10-3 and TRBJ1-1; D not certain. V was trimmed by 0 bases and J by 3 bases, leaving 11 bases between them. Germline V gene lookup returns CDR1 ENHRY and CDR2 SYGVKD. The CDR3 is 15 residues long. This chain's CDR3 is CAISESIPRDTEAFF. The CDR3 DNA follows: TGTGCCATCAGTGAGTCAATCCCCCGGGACACTGAAGCTTTCTTT.

This chain joins TRBV3-1 (or the pseudogene TRBV3-2) and TRBJ1-6; D ambiguous. Germline-derived CDR1 and CDR2 are LGHDT and YNNKEL (reference sequence). This CDR3 has 12 amino acids. Between the trimmed V and J ends, which lost 6 bases and 8 bases, there was a span of 8 bases. CDR3 DNA sequence: TGTGCCAGCAGGTTCGGGGATTCACCCCTCCACTTT. The encoded protein is CASRFGDSPLHF.

This clone came up once. The gene calls are TRBV6-5 and TRBJ1-2; 7 bases line up with TRBD1. The junction had 10 bases not matched to a gene; V was cut back by 2 bases and J by 7 bases. This CDR3 is 15 amino acids long. Germline CDR1 and CDR2: MNHEY and SVGAGI. CDR3 sequence reads: CASSYGDLTGSGYTF. CDR3 in DNA: TGTGCCAGCAGTTACGGGGATCTGACAGGGAGTGGCTACACCTTC.

The chain has TRBV7-6 and TRBJ2-7, with D possibly being TRBD2 (7 bases). This CDR3 contains 16 residues. Trimming removed 5 bases from V and 7 bases from J, with 24 bases in between. CDR1 and CDR2 (germline): SGHVS, FNYEAQ. The CDR3 loop reads CASSPSGRGGLVEQYF. In DNA form, the CDR3 reads TGTGCCAGCAGCCCGTCGGGAAGGGGGGGGTTAGTGGAGCAGTACTTC.

CDR3 bases: TGTGCCAGCAGCGTAGAGGTTCGCTTGCAGGGAGGCTACACCTTC. Amino acid sequence: CASSVEVRLQGGYTF. The chain joins TRBV9 to TRBJ1-2; D possibly corresponds to TRBD1 (5 bases). CDR3 length equals 15 residues. From germline, CDR1 is SGDLS and CDR2 YYNGEE. Trimming took 0 bases from V and 8 from J, leaving 17 bases between them.